This T cell receptor (beta chain) was captured by sequencing in a study of breast tumors, draining lymph nodes, adjacent tissues listed by TCRdb under 2016. About the study as a whole: In breast cancer patients, the study compared the TCR beta repertoires of tumor, adjacent nontumor tissue and axillary lymph nodes. The study aimed to assess the relationships and possible T-cell exchange between tumor, surrounding tissue and draining lymph node repertoires in human breast cancer. General findings and caveats noted by the study authors: The conclusion that tumor T cells originate in lymph nodes was framed as consistent with a hypothesis rather than directly demonstrated. The data were considered consistent with the idea that most tumor T cells come from the lymph node and then expand in tumor tissue. The similarity between tumor and nontumor tissue repertoires was significantly greater in luminal-like breast cancer than in basal-like breast cancer. T-cell repertoire diversity in tumors was found to be lower than in lymph nodes but higher than in nontumor tissue, and preferential V and J gene usage was observed.

Many counts were recorded for this clonotype. No antigen is known for it. There are no base qualities to consult, and no much larger clone falls within one base. Reads for this sample came from an Illumina HiSeq 2000. TCR beta chain libraries were generated by multiplex PCR amplification. The amplified TCR beta chain products were analyzed by high-throughput sequencing. TCRdb's own reprocessing of the public reads used fastp at Q25 and MiXCR and kept productive beta chains. Rows with a matching CDR3 protein are joined into one entry that keeps the most common DNA and genes. For this sample the table gives roughly 14,000 distinct CDR3 sequences, of which 55% to 60% were detected only once. Of the sample, less than 35% falls within the top ten clones. The adjacent samples were made up of nontumor breast tissue around the tumor. Based on the germline V gene, the CDR1 and CDR2 sequences are MDHEN and SYDVKM. From the cysteine up to the phenylalanine, the CDR3 has a length of 17 residues. Just the 51-base CDR3 DNA is kept, in frame starting at base 1. Trimming takes 5 bases off V and 5 bases off J; junction bases not matched to a gene: 9.

Sequencing was done on a sample of tumor-adjacent breast tissue. Recombination connected TRBV28 to TRBJ2-5; 15 of the junction bases match TRBD2. The sequence was obtained from a female donor with breast cancer. Some clones in this sample may be carry-over from other donors' samples. The nucleotide sequence is given as TGTGCCAGCAGTACCCGGACTAGCGGGAGGGCCGGGGAGACCCAGTACTTC. Translation gives CASSTRTSGRAGETQYF. Where the CDR3 stops, the reference TRBV28 and TRBJ2-5 genes take over; the full variable domain is DVKVTQSSRYLVKRTGEKVFLECVQDMDHENMFWYRQDPGLGLRLIYFSYDVKMKEKGDIPEGYSVSREKKERFSLILESASTNQTSMYLCASSTRTSGRAGETQYFGPGTRLLVL.